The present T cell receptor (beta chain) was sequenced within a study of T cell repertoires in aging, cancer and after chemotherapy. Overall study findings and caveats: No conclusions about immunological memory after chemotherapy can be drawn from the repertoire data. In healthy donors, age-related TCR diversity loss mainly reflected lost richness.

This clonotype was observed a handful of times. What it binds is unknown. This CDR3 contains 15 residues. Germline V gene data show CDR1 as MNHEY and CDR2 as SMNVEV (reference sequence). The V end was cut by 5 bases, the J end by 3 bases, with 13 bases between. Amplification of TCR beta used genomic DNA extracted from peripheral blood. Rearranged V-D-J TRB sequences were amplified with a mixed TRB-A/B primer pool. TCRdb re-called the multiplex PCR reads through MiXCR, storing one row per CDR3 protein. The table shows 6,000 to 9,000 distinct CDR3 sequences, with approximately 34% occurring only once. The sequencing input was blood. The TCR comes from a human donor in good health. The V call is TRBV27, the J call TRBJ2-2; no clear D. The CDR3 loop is CASSHPSHDTGELFF. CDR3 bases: TGTGCCAGCAGTCACCCGTCGCACGACACCGGGGAGCTGTTTTTT.